This TCR beta chain was profiled in a study of cytomegalovirus exposure and HLA in healthy donors. PCR used 60 Vbeta primers and 13 Jbeta primers. TCRdb's copy holds only in-frame clones and misses some; the assay was immunoSEQ multiplex PCR. This table has over 45,000 clones, over 75% appearing once. Germline lookup yields CDR1 SGHTA and CDR2 FQGTGA. CDR3 length equals 18 residues. The trim removed 7 bases at V and 3 bases at J, leaving 19 bases unmatched. Comments on this clone: Its antigen is undetermined.

The study's findings and limits: A later analysis reportedly found fewer N-insertions in an Asian-associated ancestry cluster than the roughly 700-donor mean.

The sequence came from a boy younger than 18 in good health and CMV-seropositive. The sample comprised PBMCs. The chain recombines TRBV7-3 with TRBJ2-5; 8 nucleotides line up with TRBD1. The CDR3 here is CASIGEFGTGKGKETQYF. The DNA of the CDR3 is TGTGCCAGCATCGGCGAGTTCGGGACAGGAAAAGGAAAAGAGACCCAGTACTTC.